This T cell receptor (beta chain) was recorded in a study of molecular identifiers for immune sequencing clone quantification. This clonotype was recorded at least ten times. The antigen is unknown. Whole-study results and caveats: Investigators reportedly could detect spiked Jurkat TCR RNA from one cell among about a million naive cells.

V gave up 1 base and J gave up 2 bases, with 13 bases separating them. The CDR3 loop spans 16 amino acids. CDR1 SEHNR and CDR2 FQNEAQ come from the germline V gene (reference sequence). Each CDR3 protein is one row after TCRdb ran MiXCR on the PCR reads. The table includes hundreds of thousands of distinct CDR3 sequences, 25% detected once. Sample: naive CD8+ T cells from blood, with Jurkat cell RNA spiked in. This sample's subset: FACS-sorted CD8+CD4-CCR7+CD45RA+ naive T cells. V usage is TRBV7-9 and J usage is TRBJ2-3, with D possibly being TRBD1 (5 bases). The receptor's source is a human donor in good health. Some libraries in this study had Jurkat cell RNA spiked in. The CDR3 protein is CASSLGGGLDTDTQYF. The CDR3 coding sequence is TGTGCCAGCAGCTTAGGGGGCGGCTTGGACACAGATACGCAGTATTTT.